This T cell receptor beta chain was found in a study of cytomegalovirus exposure and HLA in healthy donors. The study's findings and limits: In a later analysis, a missense DCLRE1C variant was linked to TCR beta V- and J-gene trimming. The sole available immune exposure information was CMV serostatus. TCR beta chains numbering some 160 were designated cytomegalovirus-associated.

Per germline, CDR1 LNHDA and CDR2 SQIVND (reference sequence). The CDR3 spans 16 residues. V was pared by 7 bases and J by 0 bases, with 13 bases between. This PCR relied on a set of 60 Vbeta primers and 13 Jbeta primers. Only in-frame clones appear in the TCRdb table, and some are missing; sequencing was by immunoSEQ multiplex PCR. Here the sample spans roughly 160,000 clones, over 75% being singletons. This clone was seen a handful of times. Its cognate antigen is unknown. The chain uses TRBV19 and TRBJ1-6; the D gene is possibly TRBD1 (5 bases). Material for sequencing was PBMCs. The origin of this receptor is a woman aged 30 to 39 in good health and CMV-seronegative. This CDR3 is CASKGFTSSYNSPLHF. In DNA, the CDR3 is TGTGCCAGTAAGGGGTTCACGAGCTCCTATAATTCACCCCTCCACTTT.